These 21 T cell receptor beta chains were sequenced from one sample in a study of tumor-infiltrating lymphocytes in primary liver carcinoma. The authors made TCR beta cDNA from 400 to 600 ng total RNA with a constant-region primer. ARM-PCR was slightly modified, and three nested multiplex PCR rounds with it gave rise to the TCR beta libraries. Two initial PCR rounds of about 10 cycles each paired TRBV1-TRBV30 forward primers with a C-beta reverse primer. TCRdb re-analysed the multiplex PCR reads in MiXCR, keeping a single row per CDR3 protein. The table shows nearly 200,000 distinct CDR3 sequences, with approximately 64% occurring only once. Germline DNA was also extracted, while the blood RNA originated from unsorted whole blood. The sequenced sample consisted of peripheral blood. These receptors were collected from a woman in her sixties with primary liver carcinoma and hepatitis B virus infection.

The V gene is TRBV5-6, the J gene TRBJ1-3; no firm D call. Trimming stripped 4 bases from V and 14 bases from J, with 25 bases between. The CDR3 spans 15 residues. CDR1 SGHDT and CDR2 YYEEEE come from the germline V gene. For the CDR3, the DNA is TGTGCCAGCAGCCCCACATCGGCGGGAGGAAGTACCGTATATTTT. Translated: CASSPTSAGGSTVYF.

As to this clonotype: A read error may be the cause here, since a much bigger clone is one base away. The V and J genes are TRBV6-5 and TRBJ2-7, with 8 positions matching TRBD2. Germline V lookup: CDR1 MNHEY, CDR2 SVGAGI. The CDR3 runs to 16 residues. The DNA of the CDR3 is TGTGCCAGCAGCCGCGGGGGGCTAGCGGACTCCTACGGGCAGTACTTC. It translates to CASSRGGLADSYGQYF.

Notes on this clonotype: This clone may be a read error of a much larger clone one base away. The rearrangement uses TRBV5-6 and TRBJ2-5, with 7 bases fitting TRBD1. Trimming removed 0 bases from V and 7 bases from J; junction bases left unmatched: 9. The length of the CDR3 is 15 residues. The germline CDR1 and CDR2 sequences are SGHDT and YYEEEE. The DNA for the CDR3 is TGTGCCAGCAGCTTGGGACAGGGAGAGGTAGGGACCCAGTACTTC. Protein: CASSLGQGEVGTQYF.

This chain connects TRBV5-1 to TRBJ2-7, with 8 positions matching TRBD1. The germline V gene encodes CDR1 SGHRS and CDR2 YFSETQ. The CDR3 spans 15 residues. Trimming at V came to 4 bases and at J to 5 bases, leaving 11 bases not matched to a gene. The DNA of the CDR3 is TGCGCCAGCAGCCAAACCCCCGGGACAGGCCACGAGCAGTACTTC. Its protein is CASSQTPGTGHEQYF.

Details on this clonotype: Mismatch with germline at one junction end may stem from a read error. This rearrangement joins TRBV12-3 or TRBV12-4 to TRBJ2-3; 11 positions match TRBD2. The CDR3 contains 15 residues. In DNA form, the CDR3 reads TGTGCCGGCAGTTTAACTAGCGGGAGCGCAGATACGCAGTATTTT. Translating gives CAGSLTSGSADTQYF.

The CDR3 bases are TGTGCCAGCAGCGACTTGGAGAGTCCAGAGACCCAGTACTTC. Encoded protein: CASSDLESPETQYF. The chain joins TRBV28 to TRBJ2-5; no clear D gene. V shed 6 bases and J shed 4 bases, with 15 bases lying between them. Germline CDR1 reads MDHEN; CDR2 reads SYDVKM. The length of the CDR3 is 14 residues.

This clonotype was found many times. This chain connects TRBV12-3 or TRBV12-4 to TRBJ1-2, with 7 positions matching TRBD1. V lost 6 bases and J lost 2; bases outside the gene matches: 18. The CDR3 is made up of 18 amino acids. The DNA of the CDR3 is TGTGCCAGCAGCCACCACCTACAGGGGCGAAACCCGAACTATGGCTACACCTTC. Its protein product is CASSHHLQGRNPNYGYTF.

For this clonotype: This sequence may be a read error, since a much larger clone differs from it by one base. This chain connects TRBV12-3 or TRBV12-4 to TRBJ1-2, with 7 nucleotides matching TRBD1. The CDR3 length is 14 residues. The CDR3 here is CASSLAQGVSGYIF. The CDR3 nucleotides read TGTGCCAGCAGTTTAGCGCAGGGGGTGAGTGGCTACATCTTC.

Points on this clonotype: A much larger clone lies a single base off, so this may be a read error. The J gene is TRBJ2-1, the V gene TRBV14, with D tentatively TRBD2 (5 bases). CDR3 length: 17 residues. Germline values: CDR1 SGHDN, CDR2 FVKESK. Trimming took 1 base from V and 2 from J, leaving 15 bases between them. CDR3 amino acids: CASSQGPTRRAYNEQFF. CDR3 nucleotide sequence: TGTGCCAGCAGCCAAGGTCCCACTAGAAGGGCCTACAATGAGCAGTTCTTC.

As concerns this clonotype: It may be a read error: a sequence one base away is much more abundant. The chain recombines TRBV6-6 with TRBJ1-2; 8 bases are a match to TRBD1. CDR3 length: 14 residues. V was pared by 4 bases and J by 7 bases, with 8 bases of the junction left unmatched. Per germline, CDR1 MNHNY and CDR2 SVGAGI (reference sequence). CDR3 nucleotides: TGTGCCAGCAGTTCGGCACAGGGGGACTGTGGCTACACCTTC. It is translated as CASSSAQGDCGYTF.

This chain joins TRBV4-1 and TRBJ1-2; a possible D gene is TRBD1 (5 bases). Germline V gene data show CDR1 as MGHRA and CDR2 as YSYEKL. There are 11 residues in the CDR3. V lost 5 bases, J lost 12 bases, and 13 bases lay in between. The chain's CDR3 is CASSDSYGHTF. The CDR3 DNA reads TGCGCCAGCAGCGACAGCTATGGTCACACCTTC.

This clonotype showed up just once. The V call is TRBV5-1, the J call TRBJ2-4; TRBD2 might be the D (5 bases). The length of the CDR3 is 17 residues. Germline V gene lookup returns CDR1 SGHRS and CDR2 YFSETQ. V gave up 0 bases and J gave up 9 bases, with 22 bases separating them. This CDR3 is CASSLDPSRSGVGIQYF. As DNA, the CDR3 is TGCGCCAGCAGCTTGGATCCTAGCAGGAGTGGTGTTGGCATTCAGTACTTC.

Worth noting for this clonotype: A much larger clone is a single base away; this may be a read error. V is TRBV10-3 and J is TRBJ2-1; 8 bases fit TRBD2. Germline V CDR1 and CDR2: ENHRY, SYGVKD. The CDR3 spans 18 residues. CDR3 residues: CAISDTLGLAGASNEEFF. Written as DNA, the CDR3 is TGTGCCATCAGTGATACTCTCGGACTAGCCGGAGCCTCCAATGAGGAGTTCTTC.

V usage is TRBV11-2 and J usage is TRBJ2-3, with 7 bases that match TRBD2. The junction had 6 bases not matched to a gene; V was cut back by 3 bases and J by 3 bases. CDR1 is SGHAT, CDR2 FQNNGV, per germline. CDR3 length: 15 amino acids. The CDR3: CASSFWGGETDTQYF. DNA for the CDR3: TGTGCCAGCAGCTTCTGGGGGGGGGAGACAGATACGCAGTATTTT.

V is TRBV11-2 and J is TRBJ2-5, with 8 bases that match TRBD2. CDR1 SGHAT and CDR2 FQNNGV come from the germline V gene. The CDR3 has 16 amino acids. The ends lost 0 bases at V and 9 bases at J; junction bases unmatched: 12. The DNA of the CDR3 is TGTGCCAGCAGCTTAGATTTTTCCATAGCGGGGAATGCCCAGTACTTC. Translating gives CASSLDFSIAGNAQYF. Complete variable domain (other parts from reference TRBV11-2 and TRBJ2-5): EAGVAQSPRYKIIEKRQSVAFWCNPISGHATLYWYQQILGQGPKLLIQFQNNGVVDDSQLPKDRFSAERLKGVDSTLKIQPAKLEDSAVYLCASSLDFSIAGNAQYFGPGTRLLVL.

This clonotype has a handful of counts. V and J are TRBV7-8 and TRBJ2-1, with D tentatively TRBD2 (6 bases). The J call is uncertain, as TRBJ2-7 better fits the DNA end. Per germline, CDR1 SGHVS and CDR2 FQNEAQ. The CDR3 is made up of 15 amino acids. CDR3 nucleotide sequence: TGTGCCAGCAGCTTAGAGCGGGCACCACGCACTGAGCAGTACTTC. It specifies CASSLERAPRTEQYF.

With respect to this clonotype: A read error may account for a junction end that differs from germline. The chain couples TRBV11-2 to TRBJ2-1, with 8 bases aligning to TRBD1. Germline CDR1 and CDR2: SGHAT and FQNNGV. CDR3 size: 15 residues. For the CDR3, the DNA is TGTGCTAGCAGCTTAGTGGGGACAGGTTACAATGAGCAGTTCTTC. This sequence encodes CASSLVGTGYNEQFF.

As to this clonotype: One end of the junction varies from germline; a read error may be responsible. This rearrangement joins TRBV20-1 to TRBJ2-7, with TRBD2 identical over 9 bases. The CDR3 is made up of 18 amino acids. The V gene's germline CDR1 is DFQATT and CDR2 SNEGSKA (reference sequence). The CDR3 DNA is TGCAGTACTAGAGTATCCAACTATCGTAGCGGGGGATCCTACGAGCAATACTTC. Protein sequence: CSTRVSNYRSGGSYEQYF.

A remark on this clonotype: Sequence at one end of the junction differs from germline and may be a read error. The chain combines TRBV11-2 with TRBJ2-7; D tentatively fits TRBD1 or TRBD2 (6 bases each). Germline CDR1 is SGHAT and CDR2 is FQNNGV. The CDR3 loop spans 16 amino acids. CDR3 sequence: CARSLAPGAGGYEQYF. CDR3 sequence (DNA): TGTGCCAGGAGCTTAGCGCCGGGGGCAGGAGGCTACGAGCAGTATTTC.

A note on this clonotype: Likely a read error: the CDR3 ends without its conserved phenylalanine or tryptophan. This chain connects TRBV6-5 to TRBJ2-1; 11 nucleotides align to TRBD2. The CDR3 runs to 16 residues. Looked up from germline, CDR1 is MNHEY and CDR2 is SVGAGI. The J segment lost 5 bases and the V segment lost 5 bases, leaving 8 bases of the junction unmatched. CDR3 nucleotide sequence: TGTGCCAGCAGTCCCCCGGGACTAGCGGTCCACAATGAGCAGTTCTTA. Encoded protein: CASSPPGLAVHNEQFL.

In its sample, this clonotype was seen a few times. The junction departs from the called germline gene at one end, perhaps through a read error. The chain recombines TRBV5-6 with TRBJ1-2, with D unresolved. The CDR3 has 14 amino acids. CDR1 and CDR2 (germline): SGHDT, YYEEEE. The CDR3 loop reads CASSLFEQNYGYTF. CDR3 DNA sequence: TGTGCTAGCAGCTTGTTCGAACAGAACTATGGCTACACCTTC.